A single sample gave rise to the 6 T cell receptor beta chains below, sequenced in a study of blood T cells in healthy people across ages. Using a J-beta primer mix together with a sample-barcoded 5' primer, a second PCR was run for about 7 to 12 cycles. TCRdb fed the 5' RACE reads into MiXCR, producing one record per CDR3 protein. The sample includes 650,000 to 800,000 distinct CDR3 sequences, approximately 52% seen only once; the top ten take roughly 13%. Source material: blood. Receptors were obtained from a woman of 80 years or more in good health.

V gene TRBV20-1 combines with J gene TRBJ1-2; TRBD1 aligns across 7 bases. Germline V gene data show CDR1 as DFQATT and CDR2 as SNEGSKA (reference sequence). Germline trimming cut 2 bases from V and 4 bases from J; bases unmatched to any gene: 4. The CDR3 runs 13 residues. The CDR3 sequence: CSARTGAVYGYTF. The CDR3, as DNA: TGCAGTGCTAGAACAGGGGCTGTCTATGGCTACACCTTC.

This clonotype was counted between two and nine times. A much larger clonotype is one base distant, so this may be a read error. The chain carries TRBV20-1 and TRBJ2-5, with 7 nucleotides matching TRBD1. With 3 bases clipped from V and 11 bases from J, the junction kept 15 bases outside the gene matches. This CDR3 contains 14 residues. Germline V gene data show CDR1 as DFQATT and CDR2 as SNEGSKA (reference sequence). Here the CDR3 reads CSASTGTARGEQYF. DNA for the CDR3: TGCAGTGCTAGCACCGGGACAGCGCGTGGAGAGCAGTACTTC.

Ten or more counts support this clonotype. The chain uses TRBV7-2 and TRBJ2-4, with 9 positions matching TRBD1. Trimming at V came to 5 bases and at J to 11 bases, leaving 10 bases not matched to a gene. CDR1 and CDR2 from the germline V gene are SGHTA and FQGNSA. The length of the CDR3 is 14 residues. The DNA for the CDR3 is TGTGCCAGCAGCCCCCGGACAGGGGAGTTGGTTCAGTACTTC. As protein: CASSPRTGELVQYF.

To note about this clonotype: One base away lies a much larger clone, so this may be a sequencing read error. This chain connects TRBV2 to TRBJ2-3, with D possibly TRBD2 on 6 matching bases. The CDR3 is 15 residues long. In germline, CDR1 is SNHLY, CDR2 FYNNEI. With 8 bases removed from V and 1 base from J, the gap between germline ends came to 16 bases. The CDR3 bases are TGTGCCAGCGGGACGGGACTCGCTTGCACAGATACGCAGTATTTT. Amino acids: CASGTGLACTDTQYF.

Note on this clonotype: It may be a read error: a sequence one base away is much more abundant. The chain joins TRBV20-1 to TRBJ2-7; weak D call: TRBD2 (6 bases). In germline, CDR1 is DFQATT, CDR2 SNEGSKA (reference sequence). CDR3 size: 15 residues. Trimming pared 1 base from V and 3 bases from J, leaving 16 bases between. In nucleotides, the CDR3 is TGCAGTGCTAGAGCTGGGGCTAACGGGAGCTACGAGCAGTACTTC. This gives the protein CSARAGANGSYEQYF.

The V gene is TRBV4-3, the J gene TRBJ1-1, with 8 bases identical to TRBD1. There are 15 residues in the CDR3. The germline CDR1 and CDR2 sequences are LGHNA and YSLEER. Unmatched junction bases numbered 6, after V lost 2 bases and J lost 4 bases. The CDR3, as DNA: TGCGCCAGCAGCCAAACTAGAACAGGGGGCACTGAAGCTTTCTTT. It encodes CASSQTRTGGTEAFF.